These 16 T cell receptor beta chains were sequenced from one sample in a study of blood T cell repertoires in COVID-19. This table comes from immunoSEQ multiplex PCR, and its TCRdb copy is limited to in-frame clones, with some not included. The table includes a few hundred thousand clones, roughly 90% detected once. The specimen was PBMCs or T cells enriched from blood (not recorded which). These receptors all come from a woman aged 45-65 years who had been exposed to COVID-19.

This CDR3 reads CASSLTSGNTGELFF. In nucleotides, the CDR3 is TGTGCCAGCAGCTTAACTAGCGGAAACACCGGGGAGCTGTTTTTT. This chain links TRBV7-9 with TRBJ2-2; 8 bases are shared with TRBD2. Germline CDR1 reads SEHNR; CDR2 reads FQNEAQ (reference sequence). Trimming removed 2 bases from V and 2 bases from J; junction bases left unmatched: 1. CDR3 length equals 15 residues.

The chain couples TRBV7-2 to TRBJ1-2; 7 nucleotides line up with TRBD1. CDR1 SGHTA and CDR2 FQGNSA come from the germline V gene. CDR3 size: 15 residues. V gave up 1 base and J gave up 2 bases; unmatched junction bases: 4. CDR3 protein: CASSLVLGQNYGYTF. The CDR3 nucleotides are TGTGCCAGCAGCTTAGTTCTGGGACAGAACTATGGCTACACCTTC.

The genes are TRBV3-1 (or the pseudogene TRBV3-2) and TRBJ2-7; a weak D match, TRBD2 (5 bases). Deletions cut 0 bases from V and 2 bases from J, with 11 bases between. Per germline, CDR1 LGHDT and CDR2 YNNKEL (reference sequence). The CDR3 sequence is 15 residues long. CDR3 protein: CASSQEEGRPYEQYF. The CDR3 region has the DNA TGTGCCAGCAGCCAAGAAGAAGGGAGACCCTACGAGCAGTACTTC.

The V call is TRBV10-3, the J call TRBJ1-2, with 8 bases lining up with TRBD1. The junction had 3 bases not matched to a gene; V was cut back by 1 base and J by 2 bases. The CDR3 is 15 residues long. Germline assignment: CDR1 ENHRY and CDR2 SYGVKD. The CDR3 nucleotides are TGTGCCATCAGTGAGTGGGACAGGCCGAACTATGGCTACACCTTC. Translating it yields CAISEWDRPNYGYTF.

As to this clone: At one of its ends the junction is not consistent with the germline gene, which may arise from a read error. The J gene is TRBJ2-2, the V gene TRBV2, with D hard to call. The CDR3 is 12 amino acids. Germline CDR1 is SNHLY and CDR2 is FYNNEI. The CDR3 region has the DNA TGTGCCAGCAGAGAAGTAACCGGGGAGCTGTTTTTT. Translation: CASREVTGELFF.

The chain carries TRBV19 and TRBJ1-4; the match to TRBD1 covers 8 bases. Trimming cost V 6 bases and J 7 bases; bases outside gene matches: 7. Per the germline V gene, CDR1 is LNHDA and CDR2 is SQIVND (reference sequence). This CDR3 spans 14 amino acids. CDR3 sequence reads: CASSGQGVGEKLFF. Here the CDR3 DNA reads TGTGCCAGTAGCGGACAGGGAGTAGGTGAAAAACTGTTTTTT.

The chain is built from TRBV7-9 and TRBJ2-5, with 8 bases fitting TRBD1. Per the germline V gene, CDR1 is SEHNR and CDR2 is FQNEAQ (reference sequence). This CDR3 is built from 15 residues. The junction had 5 bases not matched to a gene; V was cut back by 0 bases and J by 5 bases. The CDR3 protein is CASSLAGSGGETQYF. The CDR3 DNA reads TGTGCCAGCAGCTTAGCCGGTTCAGGGGGCGAGACCCAGTACTTC.

The chain carries TRBV5-5 and TRBJ2-1; D not resolved. In germline, CDR1 is SGHKS, CDR2 YYEKEE (reference sequence). Trimming shortened V by 0 bases and J by 6 bases, and 7 bases separated the two germline ends. This CDR3 has 13 amino acids. CDR3 sequence: CASSLVASNEQFF. In DNA, the CDR3 is TGTGCCAGCAGCTTGGTGGCTTCCAATGAGCAGTTCTTC.

J is TRBJ1-1 and V is TRBV6-1; D is ambiguous. Germline-derived CDR1 and CDR2 are MNHNS and SASEGT. Deletions cut 2 bases from V and 5 bases from J, with 15 bases between. The CDR3 contains 15 residues. CDR3 DNA sequence: TGTGCCAGCAGTGAATTCCAAGGGAGGGAGACTGAAGCTTTCTTT. It translates to CASSEFQGRETEAFF.

The CDR3 coding sequence is TGTGCCAGCAGCCCGAGGGGGTTGAACACTGAAGCTTTCTTT. This sequence encodes CASSPRGLNTEAFF. This chain uses TRBV3-1 (or the pseudogene TRBV3-2) with TRBJ1-1; D possibly corresponds to TRBD1 (6 bases). Looked up from germline, CDR1 is LGHDT and CDR2 is YNNKEL (reference sequence). The V and J ends lost 4 bases and 0 bases respectively, with 9 bases between them. The CDR3 has 14 residues.

The chain is built from TRBV5-1 and TRBJ2-1; no clear D. The CDR3 is 15 residues long. Germline CDR1 and CDR2: SGHRS and YFSETQ. The V end lost 2 bases, the J end lost 5 bases, and 14 bases lay between the germline ends. Here the CDR3 reads CASSLLPTENNEQFF. In DNA, the CDR3 is TGCGCCAGCAGCTTACTACCTACGGAAAACAATGAGCAGTTCTTC.

This sequence joins TRBV19 and TRBJ2-7; tentatively, D is TRBD2 (7 bases). Trimming left V 5 bases short and J 4 bases short, with 18 bases between. This CDR3 is 15 amino acids long. Per germline, CDR1 LNHDA and CDR2 SQIVND (reference sequence). CDR3 DNA sequence: TGTGCCAGTAGTCCTGAGGGGGGGGGACATTACGAGCAGTACTTC. Its translation: CASSPEGGGHYEQYF.

The rearrangement uses TRBV7-9 and TRBJ1-2; D is unresolved. This CDR3 is 12 amino acids long. Per the germline V gene, CDR1 is SEHNR and CDR2 is FQNEAQ (reference sequence). Trimming stripped 10 bases from V and 8 bases from J, with 17 bases between. CDR3 DNA sequence: TGTGCCATTAGTACACCCTCTAGCGGCTACACCTTC. It yields the protein CAISTPSSGYTF.

The chain joins TRBV24-1 to TRBJ1-1; TRBD1 aligns across 8 bases. The V and J ends lost 4 bases and 8 bases, in that order; junction bases with no gene match: 14. CDR1 is KGHDR, CDR2 SFDVKD, per germline. This CDR3 spans 16 amino acids. In DNA form, the CDR3 reads TGTGCCACCAGTGACGCTACGACAGGGGTAAAGGGGGAAGCTTTCTTT. It translates to CATSDATTGVKGEAFF.

The chain is built from TRBV19 and TRBJ1-5; D gene ambiguous. Germline CDR1 reads LNHDA; CDR2 reads SQIVND (reference sequence). V lost 3 bases and J 3 bases, leaving 6 bases between the germline ends. The CDR3 consists of 13 residues. The CDR3 protein is CASSMAPNQPQHF. In nucleotides, the CDR3 is TGTGCCAGTAGTATGGCTCCCAATCAGCCCCAGCATTTT.

This clone was observed a single time. V gene TRBV15 combines with J gene TRBJ2-3; a weak D match, TRBD1 (5 bases). Trimming cost V 5 bases and J 0 bases, with 18 bases left between them. Per germline, CDR1 LNHNV and CDR2 YYDKDF (reference sequence). The CDR3 loop spans 17 amino acids. The CDR3: CATSQRPGISSTDTQYF. The DNA of the CDR3 is TGTGCCACCAGCCAAAGGCCAGGGATATCTAGCACAGATACGCAGTATTTT.